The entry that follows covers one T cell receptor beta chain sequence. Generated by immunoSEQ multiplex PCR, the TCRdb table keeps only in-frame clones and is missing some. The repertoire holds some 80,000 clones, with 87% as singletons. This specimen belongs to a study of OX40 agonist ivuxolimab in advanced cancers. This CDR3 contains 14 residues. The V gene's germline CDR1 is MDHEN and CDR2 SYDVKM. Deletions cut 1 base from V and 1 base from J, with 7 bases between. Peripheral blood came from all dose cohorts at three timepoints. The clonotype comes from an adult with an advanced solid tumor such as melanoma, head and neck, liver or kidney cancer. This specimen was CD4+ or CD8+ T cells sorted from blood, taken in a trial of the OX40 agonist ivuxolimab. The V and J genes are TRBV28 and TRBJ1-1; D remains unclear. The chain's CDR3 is CASSLSRRNTEAFF. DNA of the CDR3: TGTGCCAGCAGTTTATCGAGGAGGAACACTGAAGCTTTCTTT.